These T cell receptor beta chains were read from a single sample in a study of blood T cell repertoires in COVID-19. Profiled with immunoSEQ multiplex PCR; TCRdb holds only in-frame clones, not every one. The table has about 150,000 clones, approximately 90% seen once. The sample was peripheral blood. Every receptor here comes from a human donor with COVID-19, enrolled during active disease. The donor label of this sample is uncertain. CDR3s include the opening cysteine and the closing phenylalanine or tryptophan. D genes are given only for firm matches. A row's size may be missing; if present it is once, few, many or a size class.

clone size	D gene	V gene	J gene	CDR3 protein	CDR3 DNA
NA	NA	TRBV11-2	TRBJ1-1	CASREPGGPPEAFF	TGTGCCAGCAGGGAGCCGGGGGGCCCGCCTGAAGCTTTCTTT
NA	NA	TRBV7-9	TRBJ2-3	CATLEQTLEDTQYF	TGTGCCACCCTGGAACAGACGTTGGAAGATACGCAGTATTTT
NA	NA	TRBV25-1	TRBJ2-5	CASSIPAEETQYF	TGTGCCAGCAGTATTCCAGCGGAAGAGACCCAGTACTTC
few	NA	TRBV6-1	TRBJ1-1	CASSEVRGNTEAFF	TGTGCCAGCAGTGAGGTCAGGGGAAACACTGAAGCTTTCTTT
NA	NA	TRBV21-1	TRBJ2-6	CASSTLFSGANVLTF	TGTGCCAGCAGCACTCTCTTCTCTGGGGCCAACGTCCTGACTTTC
NA	NA	TRBV5-5	TRBJ1-2	CASSLTPAGGYTF	TGTGCCAGCAGCTTGACCCCTGCCGGTGGCTACACCTTC
NA	NA	TRBV28	TRBJ1-5	CASSLSGDQPQHF	TGTGCCAGCAGTTTGTCGGGAGATCAGCCCCAGCATTTT
NA	NA	TRBV7-9	TRBJ2-7	CASSVPGGSEQYF	TGTGCCAGCAGCGTGCCCGGGGGTTCCGAGCAGTACTTC
NA	TRBD1	TRBV13	TRBJ1-2	CASSLSSGQEGVGYGYTF	TGTGCCAGCAGCTTATCCTCGGGACAGGAAGGCGTCGGCTATGGCTACACCTTC
once	NA	TRBV25-1	TRBJ1-1	CASSESSGFAGWETEAFF	TGTGCCAGCAGTGAATCGTCAGGCTTCGCCGGGTGGGAGACTGAAGCTTTCTTT
NA	TRBD1	TRBV5-5	TRBJ1-2	CASSLAHPGQGAQGYTF	TGTGCCAGCAGCTTGGCACACCCGGGACAGGGGGCACAGGGCTACACCTTC
NA	NA	TRBV7-8	TRBJ1-2	CASSRTGTPFSYTF	TGTGCCAGCAGCCGAACCGGGACACCATTTAGCTACACCTTC
NA	NA	TRBV7-2	TRBJ2-2	CASSWQGGNTGELFF	TGTGCCAGCAGCTGGCAAGGGGGGAACACCGGGGAGCTGTTTTTT
NA	NA	TRBV3-1/TRBV3-2	TRBJ1-2	CASSQNVQGVASYGYTF	TGTGCCAGCAGCCAAAATGTTCAGGGTGTGGCAAGCTATGGCTACACCTTC